Presented here are 32 T cell receptor gamma chains from one specimen sequenced in a study of γδ T cells in repeated Plasmodium falciparum infection (dated by TCRdb to 2020 to 2023). For bulk TCR repertoire analysis, Vgamma9/Vdelta2+ and Vdelta2-negative gammadelta T cell populations were flow-sorted out of peripheral blood mononuclear cells. Receptor libraries were prepared by multiplex PCR. Sequencing instrument: Illumina MiSeq. Clone calls in TCRdb were regenerated from the public reads with CATT, after which identical DNA sequences shared one row. The sample includes around 27,000 gamma-chain clones, with 1.4% to 1.5% observed a single time. Less than 20% of the sample belongs to the ten largest clones. The sample comprised gamma-delta T cells from blood. The receptors originated from a pool of human donors (malaria-infected and uninfected, not separated).

This clone was seen at least ten times. TCRdb's protein for this DNA is that of a much larger clone and differs from the translation at residue 9, likely a read error; the protein shown is the DNA translation. Here the V gene is TRGV4, but the J gene went uncalled. The CDR3 loop spans 11 amino acids. Germline V CDR1 and CDR2: EGSTGY, YDSYTSSV. CDR3 nucleotide sequence: TGTGCCACCTGGGTCACGCCTCAGAGACTCTTT. Translated, it gives CATWVTPQRLF.

This clone was seen repeatedly, ten times or more. The CDR3 is CATWENNYYKKLF. The CDR3 nucleotides read TGTGCCACCTGGGAGAACAATTATTATAAGAAACTCTTT. This chain links TRGV4 with TRGJ1 or TRGJ2. The J segment lost 1 base and the V segment lost 4 bases, leaving 4 bases of the junction unmatched. Germline V gene sequence: CDR1 EGSTGY, CDR2 YDSYTSSV. CDR3 length: 13 amino acids.

This clone has more than one count but fewer than ten. The protein held in TCRdb is that of a much larger clone and does not match this DNA's translation at residue 10, likely because of a read error; the protein shown is translated from the DNA. The rearrangement joins TRGV2 to TRGJ1 or TRGJ2. No J gene is reported in TCRdb; it was inferred here by comparing the DNA with germline. CDR3 length: 13 residues. Germline CDR1 is EGSNGY and CDR2 is YDSYNSKV. CDR3 loop: CATWDCRYYEKLF. In DNA, the CDR3 is TGTGCCACCTGGGACTGTCGATATTATGAGAAACTCTTT.

This clone was detected ten times or more. V and J are TRGV9 and TRGJP. The CDR3 contains 18 residues. Germline-derived CDR1 and CDR2 are GITISATS and ISYDGTV (reference sequence). The V and J ends lost 0 bases and 4 bases, in that order; junction bases with no gene match: 6. The CDR3 sequence is CALWEVEPQELGKKIKVF. The CDR3, as DNA: TGTGCCTTGTGGGAGGTGGAACCTCAAGAGTTGGGCAAAAAAATCAAGGTATTT.

This clone was seen a handful of times. This DNA translates differently at residue 2 from the TCRdb protein, which is that of a much larger clone; a read error is likely, and the protein shown is the DNA's own translation. The rearrangement joins TRGV3 to TRGJ1 or TRGJ2. Germline-derived CDR1 and CDR2 are VTNTFY and YDVSTARD (reference sequence). This CDR3 has 11 amino acids. This chain's CDR3 is CTTWDRRLKLF. Here the CDR3 DNA reads TGTACCACCTGGGACAGGCGTTTGAAACTCTTT.

This clone was observed at least ten times. TCRdb attributes to this sequence the protein of a much larger clone, which differs from the DNA translation at residue 11; a read error is likely, and the protein displayed is translated from the DNA. The chain recombines TRGV9 with TRGJP. Germline V gene lookup returns CDR1 GITISATS and CDR2 ISYDGTV (reference sequence). The CDR3 length is 15 residues. CDR3 nucleotide sequence: TGTGCCTTGTGGGAGGTGGAGTTGGGCAAAGAAATCAAGGTATTT. Amino acid sequence: CALWEVELGKEIKVF.

This clone was found a few times. Translating this DNA gives a protein that differs at residues 6 and 7 from the TCRdb one, which belongs to a much larger clone; a read error is likely, and the protein shown is this translation. The V gene is TRGV9, the J gene TRGJ1 or TRGJ2. Germline lookup yields CDR1 GITISATS and CDR2 ISYDGTV (reference sequence). This CDR3 comprises 13 residues. The ends lost 2 bases at V and 8 bases at J; junction bases unmatched: 9. The CDR3 coding sequence is TGTGCCTTGTGGGAGGACGCCACTGATAAGAAACTCTTT. Its translation is CALWEDATDKKLF.

With respect to this clone: A far larger clone is a single base away, which makes a read error likely. The identical CDR3 is also encoded by other nucleotide sequences in the sample. The chain recombines TRGV9 with TRGJP. The J gene comes from matching the DNA to germline here; TCRdb lacks it. Trimming took 3 bases from V and 7 from J; bases not matched to a gene: 12. The CDR3 covers 18 residues. Germline V gene data show CDR1 as GITISATS and CDR2 as ISYDGTV (reference sequence). The DNA of the CDR3 is TGTGCCTTGTGGGAGACCCATCAGCAGGAGTTGGGCAAAAAAATCAAGGTATTT. Translating gives CALWETHQQELGKKIKVF.

As regards this clone: A far larger clone is one base from this, pointing to a likely read error. The identical CDR3 is also encoded by other nucleotide sequences in the sample. The V and J genes are TRGV9 and TRGJ1 or TRGJ2. Assignment of the J gene here rests on matching the DNA to germline, because TCRdb gives none. V lost 2 bases and J lost 10; bases outside the gene matches: 11. This CDR3 is built from 13 residues. The germline V gene has CDR1 GITISATS and CDR2 ISYDGTV (reference sequence). The CDR3 region is CALWEAPLYKKLF. CDR3 bases: TGTGCCTTGTGGGAGGCGCCCCTTTACAAGAAACTCTTT.

On this clone itself: A single base is all that separates this from a far larger clone, so a read error is likely. The same CDR3 also results from other DNA sequences found in this sample. The chain joins TRGV9 to TRGJP. There are 17 residues in the CDR3. The germline V gene encodes CDR1 GITISATS and CDR2 ISYDGTV (reference sequence). Written as DNA, the CDR3 is TGTGCCTTGTGGGAGCCTATACAAGAGCTGGGCAAAAAAATCAAGGTATTT. Translation: CALWEPIQELGKKIKVF.

Remarks on this clone: Since a far larger clone is one base different, this is likely a read error. The identical CDR3 is also encoded by other nucleotide sequences in the sample. The V gene was identified as TRGV3, while no J gene was called. The CDR3 is 18 amino acids. Germline V gene lookup returns CDR1 VTNTFY and CDR2 YDVSTARD (reference sequence). CDR3 sequence: CATWDRPRKHSSDWIKTF. The DNA for the CDR3 is TGTGCCACCTGGGACAGGCCGAGAAAACATAGTAGTGATTGGATCAAGACTTTT.

This clone was counted between two and nine times. The protein TCRdb lists belongs to a much larger clone and differs from this DNA's translation at residue 5, which points to a read error; the protein shown is made from the DNA. The V and J genes are TRGV9 and TRGJ1 or TRGJ2. Here the J gene was assigned by germline matching of the DNA, as TCRdb has none. CDR3 length: 14 residues. Germline V gene data show CDR1 as GITISATS and CDR2 as ISYDGTV (reference sequence). CDR3 DNA: TGTGCCTTGTGGGGGGTGCAAATCCATTATAAGAAACTCTTT. As protein: CALWGVQIHYKKLF.

This clone was counted many times. TCRdb's listed protein matches a much larger clone and diverges from this DNA's translation at residue 7, likely through a read error; the protein shown comes from the DNA. The chain employs TRGV9 and TRGJP. The J gene comes from matching the DNA to germline here; TCRdb lacks it. J gave up 8 bases and V 0 bases, and 7 bases lay outside the gene matches. The V gene's germline CDR1 is GITISATS and CDR2 ISYDGTV (reference sequence). The CDR3 has 17 residues. The CDR3 DNA reads TGTGCCTTGTGGGAGGTGAGGGCCAAGTTGGGCAAAAAAATCAAGGTATTT. Its translation: CALWEVRAKLGKKIKVF.

This clone was seen a handful of times. TCRdb has a much larger clone's protein, which differs at residue 8 from the translation of this DNA, likely because of a read error; what is shown is the protein translated from the DNA. The chain couples TRGV2 to TRGJP2. Assignment of the J gene here rests on matching the DNA to germline, because TCRdb gives none. Per germline, CDR1 EGSNGY and CDR2 YDSYNSKV. This CDR3 is 17 amino acids long. After removal of 0 bases from V and 3 bases from J, the junction contained 10 bases not matched to a gene. CDR3 coding DNA: TGTGCCACCTGGGACGGGCTGGGGCTACGTAGTGATTGGATCAAGACGTTT. It specifies CATWDGLGLRSDWIKTF.

This clone is deemed medium-sized. The same CDR3 also results from other DNA sequences found in this sample. This rearrangement joins TRGV2 to TRGJ1 or TRGJ2. The CDR3 covers 13 residues. V was pared by 1 base and J by 3 bases, with 3 bases of the junction left unmatched. Germline V gene lookup returns CDR1 EGSNGY and CDR2 YDSYNSKV. The CDR3 loop reads CATWDGFYYKKLF. The CDR3 DNA follows: TGTGCCACCTGGGACGGATTTTATTATAAGAAACTCTTT.

This clone was counted many times. The chain recombines TRGV8 with TRGJ1 or TRGJ2. Germline CDR1 is VENAVY and CDR2 is YDSYNSRV. This CDR3 spans 12 amino acids. The trim removed 5 bases at V and 3 bases at J, leaving 4 bases unmatched. The CDR3 protein is CATWVLYYKKLF. CDR3 DNA: TGTGCCACCTGGGTCCTTTATTATAAGAAACTCTTT.

As concerns this clone: One base separates it from a far larger clone, so it is likely a read error. This sample includes further DNA sequences coding for the same CDR3. The chain joins TRGV9 to TRGJ1 or TRGJ2. TCRdb records no J gene; here it was assigned by comparing the DNA to germline. This CDR3 is built from 14 residues. Germline trimming cut 2 bases from V and 2 bases from J; bases unmatched to any gene: 6. CDR1 is GITISATS and CDR2 is ISYDGTV in the germline V gene (reference sequence). CDR3 DNA sequence: TGTGCCTTGTGGGAGGCAAGGGATTATTATAAGAAACTCTTT. The encoded protein is CALWEARDYYKKLF.

Of note for this clone: A far larger clone is only one base removed, so a read error is likely. In the same sample, other DNA sequences code for this CDR3. The chain combines TRGV9 with TRGJP. Germline matching of the DNA provided the J gene here, since TCRdb leaves it blank. The CDR3 spans 18 residues. Germline V lookup: CDR1 GITISATS, CDR2 ISYDGTV (reference sequence). CDR3 protein: CALWDSNQQELGKKIKVF. CDR3 DNA sequence: TGTGCCTTGTGGGACTCAAACCAGCAAGAGTTGGGCAAGAAAATCAAGGTATTT.

Comment on this clone: This probably arose from a read error, given a far larger clone one base away. This same CDR3 is encoded by further DNA sequences in the sample. DNA of the CDR3: TGTGCCTTATGGGAGGTGCGGGATGGGGGGAAACTCTTT. This codes for CALWEVRDGGKLF. The V gene is TRGV9, the J gene TRGJ1 or TRGJ2. No J gene is reported in TCRdb; it was inferred here by comparing the DNA with germline. CDR3 length: 13 residues. Per the germline V gene, CDR1 is GITISATS and CDR2 is ISYDGTV (reference sequence).

Concerning this clone: A far bigger clonotype differs at one base, so this is likely a read error. At the DNA level, this CDR3 is encoded by other sequences in the same sample as well. The rearrangement links TRGV2 to TRGJ1 or TRGJ2. TCRdb gives no J gene; it was assigned here by matching the DNA to germline. Germline values: CDR1 EGSNGY, CDR2 YDSYNSKV. The CDR3 is made up of 14 amino acids. The CDR3 nucleotides read TGTGCCACCTGGGACCTCGAGAATTATTACAAGAAACTCTTT. This encodes CATWDLENYYKKLF.

The table lists this clone with many counts. This chain connects TRGV4 to TRGJ1 or TRGJ2. The J gene comes from matching the DNA to germline here; TCRdb lacks it. The germline gives CDR1 EGSTGY, CDR2 YDSYTSSV. V lost 1 base and J lost 1; bases outside the gene matches: 7. The CDR3 length is 15 residues. CDR3 bases: TGTGCCACCTGGGATGGCCCTCAAAATTATTATAAGAAACTCTTT. It specifies CATWDGPQNYYKKLF.

In this sample, this clone turned up many times. The V gene is TRGV4, the J gene TRGJ1 or TRGJ2. V lost 6 bases and J lost 12; bases outside the gene matches: 11. The CDR3 consists of 11 residues. CDR1 is EGSTGY, CDR2 YDSYTSSV, per germline. The CDR3 nucleotides are TGTGCCACCTGGACCAAGCCGGGGAAACTCTTT. Translated, it gives CATWTKPGKLF.

This clone has a count of ten or more. One base away lies a much larger clone, so this may be a sequencing read error. The chain couples TRGV3 to TRGJ1 or TRGJ2. Germline V gene sequence: CDR1 VTNTFY, CDR2 YDVSTARD (reference sequence). V lost 0 bases to trimming and J lost 6 bases; unmatched junction nucleotides: 5. The CDR3 runs to 13 residues. CDR3 sequence (DNA): TGTGCCACCTGGGACAGGCAGGGTTATAAGAAACTCTTT. As protein: CATWDRQGYKKLF.

The table lists this clone with a few counts. The amino acid sequence in TCRdb belongs to a much larger clone and departs from this DNA's translation at residue 3, likely a sequencing read error; the sequence shown is translated from the DNA. The V gene is TRGV4, the J gene TRGJP2. No J gene is reported in TCRdb; it was inferred here by comparing the DNA with germline. This CDR3 spans 18 amino acids. CDR1 is EGSTGY and CDR2 is YDSYTSSV in the germline V gene. The chain's CDR3 is CAIWDGLALYSSDWIKTF. DNA for the CDR3: TGTGCCATCTGGGATGGGCTCGCCCTATATAGTAGTGATTGGATCAAGACGTTT.

This clone was seen more than once but under ten times. TCRdb assigns this DNA the protein of a much larger clone, which departs from its translation at residue 8; this likely reflects a read error, and the protein shown comes from translating the DNA. This chain connects TRGV9 to TRGJP. TCRdb records no J gene; here it was assigned by comparing the DNA to germline. Per germline, CDR1 GITISATS and CDR2 ISYDGTV (reference sequence). The CDR3 is made up of 12 amino acids. After removal of 1 base from V and 21 bases from J, the junction contained 6 bases not matched to a gene. CDR3 sequence reads: CALWEVRRIKVF. The CDR3 nucleotides read TGTGCCTTGTGGGAGGTTAGGAGAATCAAGGTATTT.

In its sample, this clone was seen many times. The rearrangement joins TRGV2 to TRGJ1 or TRGJ2. The J gene is absent in TCRdb and was assigned here via DNA matching to germline. In germline, CDR1 is EGSNGY, CDR2 YDSYNSKV. The CDR3 runs to 14 residues. J lost 5 bases, V lost 0 bases, and 7 bases had no gene match. The CDR3 bases are TGTGCCACCTGGGACGGGCTTGGGAATTATAAGAAACTCTTT. This gives the protein CATWDGLGNYKKLF.

This clone showed up many times. For this DNA, TCRdb reports the protein of a much larger clone, which diverges at residue 6, most likely from a read error; the protein presented here is translated directly from the DNA. The V gene is TRGV9, the J gene TRGJ1 or TRGJ2. Matching the DNA to germline supplied the J gene, which TCRdb does not give. CDR3 size: 12 residues. The germline V gene encodes CDR1 GITISATS and CDR2 ISYDGTV (reference sequence). The J segment lost 2 bases and the V segment lost 8 bases, leaving 6 bases of the junction unmatched. CDR3 sequence reads: CALYPDYYKKLF. DNA for the CDR3: TGTGCCTTGTACCCGGATTATTATAAGAAACTCTTT.

This clone appeared a few times. TCRdb's entry gives the protein of a much larger clone, which mismatches this DNA's translation at residue 5, likely from a read error; the protein reported here is translated from the DNA. The V and J genes are TRGV4 and TRGJ1 or TRGJ2. TCRdb lists no J gene, so it was determined here by aligning the DNA to germline. J lost 3 bases, V lost 5 bases, and 10 bases had no gene match. The CDR3 covers 14 residues. The V gene's germline CDR1 is EGSTGY and CDR2 YDSYTSSV. CDR3: CATWGFRSYYKKLF. The CDR3 nucleotides are TGTGCCACCTGGGGATTTCGAAGTTATTATAAGAAACTCTTT.

This clone was recorded many times. This chain links TRGV2 with TRGJP1. TCRdb is silent on the J gene; assignment here came from matching the DNA to germline. CDR1 and CDR2 from the germline V gene are EGSNGY and YDSYNSKV. V was pared by 0 bases and J by 12 bases, with 4 bases of the junction left unmatched. There are 12 residues in the CDR3. CDR3 DNA: TGTGCCACCTGGGACGGGGGGGGGTTCAAGATATTT. This sequence encodes CATWDGGGFKIF.

This clone was detected a few times. Only one base separates this from a far larger clonotype, so it likely reflects a read error. The sample carries other DNA sequences with the same CDR3. The chain combines TRGV9 with TRGJP2. As TCRdb names no J gene, one was assigned here on the basis of a DNA match to germline. The CDR3 length is 16 residues. CDR1 and CDR2 (germline): GITISATS, ISYDGTV (reference sequence). CDR3 residues: CALWEVQGGSDWIKTF. DNA for the CDR3: TGTGCCTTGTGGGAGGTGCAGGGGGGTAGCGATTGGATCAAGACGTTT.

A note on this clone: This DNA's translation and the protein TCRdb lists, from a much larger clone, do not match at residue 10, likely due to a read error; the protein shown is translated from the DNA. The chain has TRGV9 and TRGJP. Since TCRdb gives no J gene, matching the DNA to germline was used here to assign it. This CDR3 spans 18 amino acids. J was trimmed by 8 bases and V by 3 bases; bases with no gene match: 13. CDR1 GITISATS and CDR2 ISYDGTV come from the germline V gene (reference sequence). The CDR3 region has the DNA TGTGCCTTGTGGGAGAACTACGCGGGGAAGTTGGGCAAAAAAATCAAGGTATTT. It codes for CALWENYAGKLGKKIKVF.

With regard to this clone: TCRdb pairs this DNA with a much larger clone's protein that differs at residue 4, likely a read error; the protein shown was translated from the DNA. The chain links TRGV8 to TRGJ1 or TRGJ2. Germline values: CDR1 VENAVY, CDR2 YDSYNSRV. The CDR3 has 13 amino acids. CDR3 region: CATRDLRGEKKLF. The CDR3 DNA reads as TGTGCCACCCGGGACCTGAGGGGGGAGAAGAAACTCTTT.